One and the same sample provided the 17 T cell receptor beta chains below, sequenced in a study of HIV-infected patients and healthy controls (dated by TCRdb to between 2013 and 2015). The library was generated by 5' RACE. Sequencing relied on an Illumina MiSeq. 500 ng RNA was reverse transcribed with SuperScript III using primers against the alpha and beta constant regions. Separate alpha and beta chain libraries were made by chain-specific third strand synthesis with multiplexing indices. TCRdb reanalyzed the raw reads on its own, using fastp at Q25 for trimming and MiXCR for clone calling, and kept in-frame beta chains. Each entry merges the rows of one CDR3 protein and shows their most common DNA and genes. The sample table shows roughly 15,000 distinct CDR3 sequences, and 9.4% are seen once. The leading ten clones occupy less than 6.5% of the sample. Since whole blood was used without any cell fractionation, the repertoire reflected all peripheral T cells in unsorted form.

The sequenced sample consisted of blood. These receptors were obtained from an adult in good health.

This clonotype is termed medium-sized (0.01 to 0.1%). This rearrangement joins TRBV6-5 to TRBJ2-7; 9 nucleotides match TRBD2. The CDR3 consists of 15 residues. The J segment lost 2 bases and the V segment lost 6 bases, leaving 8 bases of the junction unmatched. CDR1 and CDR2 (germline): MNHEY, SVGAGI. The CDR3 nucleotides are TGTGCCAGCAGCCCTGGGACTAGCAAAACCTACGAGCAGTACGTC. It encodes CASSPGTSKTYEQYV.

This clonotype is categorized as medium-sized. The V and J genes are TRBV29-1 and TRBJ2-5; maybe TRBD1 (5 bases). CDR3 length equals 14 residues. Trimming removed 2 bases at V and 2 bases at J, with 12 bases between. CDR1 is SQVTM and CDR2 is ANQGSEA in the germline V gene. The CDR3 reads CSVENRLIQETQYF. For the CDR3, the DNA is TGCAGCGTTGAAAACAGGCTGATACAAGAGACCCAGTACTTC.

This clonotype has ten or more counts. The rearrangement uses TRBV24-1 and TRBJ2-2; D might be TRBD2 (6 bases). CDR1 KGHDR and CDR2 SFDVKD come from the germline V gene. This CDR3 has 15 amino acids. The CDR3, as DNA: TGTTCGCTAAGAGGTCCTAGCGAGAACACCGGGGAGCTGTTTTTT. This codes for CSLRGPSENTGELFF.

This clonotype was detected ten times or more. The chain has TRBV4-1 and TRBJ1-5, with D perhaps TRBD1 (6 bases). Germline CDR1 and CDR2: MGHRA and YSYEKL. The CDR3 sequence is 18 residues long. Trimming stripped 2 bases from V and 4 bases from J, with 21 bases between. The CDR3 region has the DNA TGCGCCAGCAGCCAATCATTGGGAACAGGGCGGGATAATCAGCCCCAGCATTTT. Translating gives CASSQSLGTGRDNQPQHF.

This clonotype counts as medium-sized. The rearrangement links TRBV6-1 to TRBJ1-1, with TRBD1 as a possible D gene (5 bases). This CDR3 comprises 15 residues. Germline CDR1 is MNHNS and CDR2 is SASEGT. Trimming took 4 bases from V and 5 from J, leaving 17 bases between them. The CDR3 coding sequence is TGTGCCAGCAGTGGCCTTTCGGGGGGGAGTACTGAAGCTTTCTTT. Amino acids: CASSGLSGGSTEAFF.

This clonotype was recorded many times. The CDR3 DNA follows: TGTGCCAGCTCACCATGGACTAGCGGGAGCCGAGATACGCAGTATTTT. Translation: CASSPWTSGSRDTQYF. The rearrangement joins TRBV18 to TRBJ2-3; 13 bases align to TRBD2. The V segment lost 2 bases and the J segment 5 bases; nucleotides outside the gene matches: 4. CDR3 size: 16 residues. Germline V gene sequence: CDR1 KGHSH, CDR2 LQKENI.

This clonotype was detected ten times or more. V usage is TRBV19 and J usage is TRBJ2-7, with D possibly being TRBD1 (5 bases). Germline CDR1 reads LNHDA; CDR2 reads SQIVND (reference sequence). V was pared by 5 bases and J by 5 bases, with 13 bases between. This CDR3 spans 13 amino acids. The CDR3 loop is CASSPRQTHEQYV. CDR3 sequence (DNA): TGTGCCAGTAGTCCCCGACAGACCCACGAGCAGTACGTC.

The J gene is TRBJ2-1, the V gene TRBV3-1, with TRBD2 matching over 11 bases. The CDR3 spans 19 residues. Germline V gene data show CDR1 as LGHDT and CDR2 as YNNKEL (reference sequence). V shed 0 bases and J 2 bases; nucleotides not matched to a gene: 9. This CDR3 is CASSQDRTSGSAAYNEQFF. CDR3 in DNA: TGTGCCAGCAGCCAAGATCGAACTAGCGGGAGCGCAGCCTACAATGAGCAGTTCTTC.

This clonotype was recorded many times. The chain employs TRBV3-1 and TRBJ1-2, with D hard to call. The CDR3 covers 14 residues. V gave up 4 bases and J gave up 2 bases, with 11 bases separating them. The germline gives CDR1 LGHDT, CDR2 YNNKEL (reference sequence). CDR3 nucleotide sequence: TGTGCCAGCAGCCGCCAGGAGTTCAACTATGGCTACACCTTC. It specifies CASSRQEFNYGYTF. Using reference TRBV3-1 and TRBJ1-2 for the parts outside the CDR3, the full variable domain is DTAVSQTPKYLVTQMGNDKSIKCEQNLGHDTMYWYKQDSKKFLKIMFSYNNKELIINETVPNRFSPKSPDKAHLNLHINSLELGDSAVYFCASSRQEFNYGYTFGSGTRLTVV.

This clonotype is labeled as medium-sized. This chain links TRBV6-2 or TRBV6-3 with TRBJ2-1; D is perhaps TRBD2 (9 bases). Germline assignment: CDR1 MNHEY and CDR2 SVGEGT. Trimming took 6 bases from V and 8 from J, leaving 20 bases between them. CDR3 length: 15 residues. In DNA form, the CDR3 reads TGTGCCAGCAGCCAGGGGGCTAGCGGGAATCATGAGCAGTTCTTC. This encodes CASSQGASGNHEQFF.

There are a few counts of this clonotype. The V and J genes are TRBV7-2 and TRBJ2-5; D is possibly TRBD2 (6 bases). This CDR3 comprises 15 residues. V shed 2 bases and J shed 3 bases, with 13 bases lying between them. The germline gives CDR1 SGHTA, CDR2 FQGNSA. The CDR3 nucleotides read TGTGCCAGCAGCTTACAGCGGGCTTCGGAAGAGACCCAGTACTTC. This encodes CASSLQRASEETQYF.

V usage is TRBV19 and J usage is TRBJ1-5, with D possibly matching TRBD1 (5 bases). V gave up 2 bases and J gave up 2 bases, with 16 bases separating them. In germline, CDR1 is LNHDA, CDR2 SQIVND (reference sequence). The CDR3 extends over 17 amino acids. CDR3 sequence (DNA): TGTGCCAGTAGTATAATTTCCCTTGGGGGTGGCAATCAGCCCCAGCATTTT. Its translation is CASSIISLGGGNQPQHF.

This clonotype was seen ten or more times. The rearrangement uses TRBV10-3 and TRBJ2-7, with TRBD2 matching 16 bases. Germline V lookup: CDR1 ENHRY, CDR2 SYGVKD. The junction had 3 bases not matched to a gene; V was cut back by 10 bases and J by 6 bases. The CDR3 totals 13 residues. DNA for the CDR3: TGTGCCACTGGGACTAGCGGGAGGGGCGAGCAGTACGTC. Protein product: CATGTSGRGEQYV.

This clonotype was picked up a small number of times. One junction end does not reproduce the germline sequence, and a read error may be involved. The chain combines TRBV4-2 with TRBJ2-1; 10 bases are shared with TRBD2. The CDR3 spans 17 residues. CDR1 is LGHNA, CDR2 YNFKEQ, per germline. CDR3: CASRHGKNSGRLNEQFF. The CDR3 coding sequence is TGTGCCAGCCGCCATGGGAAGAATAGCGGGAGGTTAAATGAGCAGTTCTTC.

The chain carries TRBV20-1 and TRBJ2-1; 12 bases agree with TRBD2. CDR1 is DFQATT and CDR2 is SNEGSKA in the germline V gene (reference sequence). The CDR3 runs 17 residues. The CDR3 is CSVIGTSGPNSYNEQFF. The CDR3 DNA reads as TGCAGCGTAATTGGGACTAGCGGGCCGAACTCCTACAATGAGCAGTTCTTC.

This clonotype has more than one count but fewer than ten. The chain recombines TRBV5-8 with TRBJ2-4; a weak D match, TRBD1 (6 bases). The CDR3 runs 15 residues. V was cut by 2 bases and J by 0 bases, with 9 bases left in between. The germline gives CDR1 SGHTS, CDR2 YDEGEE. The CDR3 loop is CASSLDRIAKNIQYF. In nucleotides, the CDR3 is TGTGCCAGCAGCTTAGACAGGATAGCCAAAAACATTCAGTACTTC.

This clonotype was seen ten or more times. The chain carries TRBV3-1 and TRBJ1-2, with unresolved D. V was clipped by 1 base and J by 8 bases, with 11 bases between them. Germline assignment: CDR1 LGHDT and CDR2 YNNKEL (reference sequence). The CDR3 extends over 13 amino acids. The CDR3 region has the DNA TGTGCCAGCAGCCAAGTTACCAGCGGAGGCTACACCTTC. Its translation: CASSQVTSGGYTF.